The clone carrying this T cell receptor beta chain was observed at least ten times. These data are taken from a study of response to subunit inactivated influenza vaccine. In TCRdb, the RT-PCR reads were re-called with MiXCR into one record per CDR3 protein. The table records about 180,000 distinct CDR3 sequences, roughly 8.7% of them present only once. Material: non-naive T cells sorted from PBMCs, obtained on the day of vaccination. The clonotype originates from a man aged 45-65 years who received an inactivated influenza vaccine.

The CDR3 loop is CAWSGVTTNEKLFF. CDR3 in DNA: TGTGCCTGGAGTGGGGTGACAACTAATGAAAAACTGTTTTTT. The chain employs TRBV30 and TRBJ1-4, with D unclear. This CDR3 region has 14 residues. Germline V gives CDR1 GTSNPN, CDR2 SVGIG (reference sequence). Trimming took 1 base from V and 0 from J, leaving 6 bases between them.